These 14 T cell receptor beta chains came from one sample sequenced in a study of blood T cell repertoires in COVID-19. TCRdb's copy holds only in-frame clones and misses some; the assay was immunoSEQ multiplex PCR. The sample contains 200,000 to 300,000 clones, approximately 83% of which appear only once. Sequences were obtained from PBMCs or T cells enriched from blood (not recorded which). These receptors were obtained from a woman in her thirties or forties with acute COVID-19.

The sample holds one count of this clone. The genes are TRBV28 and TRBJ1-2; TRBD1 matches 8 bases. This CDR3 is 15 amino acids long. CDR1 and CDR2 (germline): MDHEN, SYDVKM. With V trimmed by 2 bases and J by 6 bases, 8 bases remained unmatched. CDR3 loop: CASSLGVRGRDGYTF. Written as DNA, the CDR3 is TGTGCCAGCAGTTTAGGAGTCAGGGGGCGGGATGGCTACACCTTC.

Of note for this clone: Other DNA sequences in this sample translate to the same CDR3. The chain carries TRBV11-2 and TRBJ1-3; D gene ambiguous. There are 12 residues in the CDR3. The V end was cut by 3 bases, the J end by 3 bases, with 3 bases between. Looked up from germline, CDR1 is SGHAT and CDR2 is FQNNGV. In DNA, the CDR3 is TGTGCCAGCAGCTTCAGTGGAAACACCATATATTTT. Translation: CASSFSGNTIYF.

This sequence joins TRBV5-5 and TRBJ2-5, with a possible D match to TRBD2 (6 bases). The V end was cut by 1 base, the J end by 6 bases, with 10 bases between. The CDR3 contains 13 residues. Germline loops: CDR1 SGHKS, CDR2 YYEKEE (reference sequence). CDR3 in DNA: TGTGCCAGCAGCTTGCGCCTAGCGAAGACCCAGTACTTC. Its translation: CASSLRLAKTQYF.

V gene TRBV7-3 combines with J gene TRBJ1-1, with 9 bases matching TRBD1. The CDR3 is made up of 14 amino acids. Germline assignment: CDR1 SGHTA and CDR2 FQGTGA. V shed 5 bases and J 5 bases; nucleotides not matched to a gene: 6. The CDR3 is CASSSRQGGTEAFF. In nucleotides, the CDR3 is TGTGCCAGCAGCAGCAGACAGGGGGGAACTGAAGCTTTCTTT.

V and J are TRBV4-2 and TRBJ2-3; possible D gene TRBD2, 6 bases. Germline assignment: CDR1 LGHNA and CDR2 YNFKEQ. The CDR3 totals 16 residues. The V gene lost 0 bases and the J gene lost 2 bases, with 12 bases spanning the gap. Here the CDR3 reads CASSQDEPGVTDTQYF. CDR3 DNA: TGTGCCAGCAGCCAAGATGAACCGGGGGTCACAGATACGCAGTATTTT.

The chain carries TRBV10-1 and TRBJ2-2; D not certain. Deletions cut 7 bases from V and 4 bases from J, with 16 bases between. In germline, CDR1 is WNHNN, CDR2 SYGVQD (reference sequence). The CDR3 spans 15 residues. The CDR3 bases are TGCGCCAGCACTTCATCAAGCGAGGCCACCGGGGAGCTGTTTTTT. Translated, it gives CASTSSSEATGELFF.

The gene calls are TRBV6-1 and TRBJ2-1, with a weak D call TRBD2 (6 bases). Germline values: CDR1 MNHNS, CDR2 SASEGT. Trimming took 3 bases from V and 5 from J, leaving 14 bases between them. CDR3 size: 15 residues. Here the CDR3 reads CASSDLSGHNNEQFF. Written as DNA, the CDR3 is TGTGCCAGCAGTGATCTTAGCGGCCACAACAATGAGCAGTTCTTC.

CDR3 loop: CAITPGGSYEQYF. DNA for the CDR3: TGTGCCATCACCCCGGGGGGCTCCTACGAGCAGTACTTC. This chain connects TRBV10-3 to TRBJ2-7; 7 nucleotides agree with TRBD2. This CDR3 comprises 13 residues. V was clipped by 7 bases and J by 0 bases; unmatched bases: 3. Germline V gene sequence: CDR1 ENHRY, CDR2 SYGVKD.

The CDR3 loop reads CASSLGPVYEQYF. The CDR3 coding sequence is TGTGCCAGCAGTTTAGGGCCGGTCTACGAGCAGTACTTC. The rearrangement uses TRBV28 and TRBJ2-7; D is uncertain. The V end lost 2 bases, the J end lost 3 bases, and 8 bases lay between the germline ends. Germline assignment: CDR1 MDHEN and CDR2 SYDVKM. CDR3 length: 13 amino acids.

The J gene is TRBJ2-7, the V gene TRBV12-3 or TRBV12-4; 8 bases line up with TRBD1. With 7 bases clipped from V and 5 bases from J, the junction kept 7 bases outside the gene matches. The length of the CDR3 is 13 residues. This CDR3 reads CASTHTTGDEQYF. The DNA for the CDR3 is TGTGCCAGCACTCACACGACAGGGGACGAGCAGTACTTC.

The gene calls are TRBV13 and TRBJ2-7, with D possibly TRBD2 on 6 matching bases. Trimming cost V 4 bases and J 7 bases, with 20 bases left between them. Per the germline V gene, CDR1 is PRHDT and CDR2 is FYEKMQ (reference sequence). The CDR3 has 15 residues. CDR3 region: CASSSYDVPRGEQYF. As DNA, the CDR3 is TGTGCCAGCAGCTCATATGACGTCCCCCGGGGGGAGCAGTACTTC.

This clone has more than one count but fewer than ten. The J gene is TRBJ2-7, the V gene TRBV24-1, with D perhaps TRBD2 (5 bases). V was pared by 4 bases and J by 3 bases, with 12 bases between. CDR1 and CDR2 from the germline V gene are KGHDR and SFDVKD. This CDR3 contains 14 residues. CDR3 nucleotides: TGTGCCACCAGTGACCAAGACCGGGACTACGAGCAGTACTTC. Its translation is CATSDQDRDYEQYF.

The chain employs TRBV7-6 and TRBJ1-2; the D gene is possibly TRBD1 (6 bases). Per the germline V gene, CDR1 is SGHVS and CDR2 is FNYEAQ. The CDR3 consists of 13 residues. Trimming took 5 bases from V and 8 from J, leaving 15 bases between them. CDR3 protein: CASSHYPRGGYTF. CDR3 nucleotides: TGTGCCAGCAGCCATTACCCCAGGGGCGGCTACACCTTC.

The chain carries TRBV9 and TRBJ2-3, with D perhaps matching TRBD2 (6 bases). The V gene's germline CDR1 is SGDLS and CDR2 YYNGEE. Trimming shortened V by 0 bases and J by 6 bases, and 14 bases separated the two germline ends. The CDR3 is 15 residues long. The CDR3 here is CASSVDWDSRDTQYF. CDR3 coding DNA: TGTGCCAGCAGCGTAGATTGGGACTCGAGGGATACGCAGTATTTT.